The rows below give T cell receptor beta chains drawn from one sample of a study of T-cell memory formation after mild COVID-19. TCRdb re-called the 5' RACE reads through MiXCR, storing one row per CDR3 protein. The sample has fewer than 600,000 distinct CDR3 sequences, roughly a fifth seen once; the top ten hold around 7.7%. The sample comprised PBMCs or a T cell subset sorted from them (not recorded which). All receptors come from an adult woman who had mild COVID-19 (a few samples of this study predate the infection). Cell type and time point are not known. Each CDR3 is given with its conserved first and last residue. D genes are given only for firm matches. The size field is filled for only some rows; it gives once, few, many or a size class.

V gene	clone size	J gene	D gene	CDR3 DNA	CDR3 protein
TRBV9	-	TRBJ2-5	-	TGTGCCAGCAGCGGGGGAGTAGGCCTTCGGGAGACCCAGTACTTC	CASSGGVGLRETQYF
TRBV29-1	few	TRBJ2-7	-	TGCAGCGTTGATGGCGGACCGAGGAGCTCCTACGAGCAGTACTTC	CSVDGGPRSSYEQYF
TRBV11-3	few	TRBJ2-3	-	TGTGCCAGCAGCTTGATGGTGACACCTAGCACAGATACGCAGTATTTT	CASSLMVTPSTDTQYF
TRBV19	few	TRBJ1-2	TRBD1	TGTGCCAGTAGTCCCCGACAGGGGGCCTACTATGGCTACACCTTC	CASSPRQGAYYGYTF
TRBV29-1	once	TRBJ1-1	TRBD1	TGCAGCGTTGACGTGGACAGGGGGCTATCTGAGTTTACTGAAGCTTTCTTT	CSVDVDRGLSEFTEAFF
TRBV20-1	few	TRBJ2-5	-	TGCAGTGCTAGATATGGTTCGGGAGAGACCCAGTACTTC	CSARYGSGETQYF
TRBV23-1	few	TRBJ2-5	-	TGCGCCAGCAGCCGACGGTGGGGCCCCCAGGGGGACTCCCAGTACTTC	CASSRRWGPQGDSQYF
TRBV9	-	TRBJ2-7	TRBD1	TGTGCCAGCAGCGTAGGCGGACAGGACGGCTCCTACGAGCAGTACTTC	CASSVGGQDGSYEQYF
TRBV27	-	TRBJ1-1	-	TGTGCCAGCAGTTACAACAACGGGGTAGAAGCTTTCTTT	CASSYNNGVEAFF
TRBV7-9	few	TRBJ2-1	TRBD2	TGTGCCAGCAGCCCCTACCCTACTAGCGGGAGTATTAGTGAGCAGTTCTTC	CASSPYPTSGSISEQFF
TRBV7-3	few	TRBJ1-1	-	TGTGCCAGCAGCTCCCAAGGGCCTGGGAACACTGAAGCTTTCTTT	CASSSQGPGNTEAFF
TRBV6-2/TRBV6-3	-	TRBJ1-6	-	TGTGCCAGCAGTTATCGGGGGATCCATAATTCACCCCTCCACTTT	CASSYRGIHNSPLHF
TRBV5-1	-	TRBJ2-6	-	TGCGCCAGCAGCCGAGGGGGTCCTGGGGCCAACGTCCTGACTTTC	CASSRGGPGANVLTF
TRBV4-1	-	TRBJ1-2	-	TGCGCCAGCAGCCAAGAAAACAGACCAATCTATGGCTACACCTTC	CASSQENRPIYGYTF
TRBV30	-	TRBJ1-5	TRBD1	TGTGCCTGGAGTGGGACAGGCGCCCAGCCCCAGCATTTT	CAWSGTGAQPQHF
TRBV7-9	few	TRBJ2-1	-	TGTGCCAGCAGCATGAGAGGGCTTTATGAGCAGTTCTTC	CASSMRGLYEQFF
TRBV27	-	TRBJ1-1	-	TGTGCCAGCAGTCCCGCCTTGCAAACTGAAGCTTTCTTT	CASSPALQTEAFF
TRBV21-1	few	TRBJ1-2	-	TGTGCCAGCAGCAAAGTCCACAGCTGCACGACGGGACAAAACTATGGCTACACCTTC	CASSKVHSCTTGQNYGYTF
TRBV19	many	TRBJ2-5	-	TGTGCCAGTAGTATAAGAGGTGTAGTGACCCAGTACTTC	CASSIRGVVTQYF
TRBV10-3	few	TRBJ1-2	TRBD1	TGTGCCATCAGTCCCTATTCTTCGGACAGGACAGCTCACTATGGCTACACCTTC	CAISPYSSDRTAHYGYTF
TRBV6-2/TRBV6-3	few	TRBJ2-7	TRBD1	TGTGCCAGCAGTTACTCTTGGATTGGGGACAGATCCTACGAGCAGTACTTC	CASSYSWIGDRSYEQYF
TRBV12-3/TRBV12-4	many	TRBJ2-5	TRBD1	TGTGCCAGCAGTATGGACAGGGCCGGGACCCAGTACTTC	CASSMDRAGTQYF
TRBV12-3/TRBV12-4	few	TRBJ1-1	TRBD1	TGTGCCAGCAGTTTATCTTTAGGGGCAGGGGGGTTGAACACTGAAGCTTTCTTT	CASSLSLGAGGLNTEAFF
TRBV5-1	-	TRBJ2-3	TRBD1	TGCGCCAGCAGCAATACAGGGGGCGGAGATACGCAGTATTTT	CASSNTGGGDTQYF
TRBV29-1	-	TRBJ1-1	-	TGCAGCGTTGAAGGAGCTTTCTTT	CSVEGAFF
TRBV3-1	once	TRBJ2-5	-	TGTGCCAGCAGCCAAGATCGGGTAGCACGAGGCGGGTACCAAGAGACCCAGTACTTC	CASSQDRVARGGYQETQYF
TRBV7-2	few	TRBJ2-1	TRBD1	TGTGCCAGTGCAACGGGACAGGGGAATAATGAGCAGTTCTTC	CASATGQGNNEQFF
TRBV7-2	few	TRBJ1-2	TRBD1	TGTGCCAGCAGCTTATCCCCTCGGACAGGGAACTATGGCTACACCTTC	CASSLSPRTGNYGYTF
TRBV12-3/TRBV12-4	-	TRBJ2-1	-	TGTGCCAGCAGCGCCACAGGGAGCTACAATGAGCAGTTCTTC	CASSATGSYNEQFF
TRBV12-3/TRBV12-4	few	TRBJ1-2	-	TGTGCCAGCAGTCTAAACGACAACTATGGCTACACCTTC	CASSLNDNYGYTF
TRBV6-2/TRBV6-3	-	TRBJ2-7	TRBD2	TGTGCCAGCAGTTACCCCATCCCTGGACTAGCATACGAGCAGTACTTC	CASSYPIPGLAYEQYF
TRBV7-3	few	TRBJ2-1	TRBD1	TGTGCCAGCAGCAAGCCGGGACAGGGATACAATGAGCAGTTCTTC	CASSKPGQGYNEQFF
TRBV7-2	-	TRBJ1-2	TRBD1	TGTGCCAGCCACCCAGGGGACAGGCACAATGGCTACACCTTC	CASHPGDRHNGYTF
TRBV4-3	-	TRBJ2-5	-	TGCGCCAGCAGCCAAGACCGTGTGTCCCAAGAGACCCAGTACTTC	CASSQDRVSQETQYF
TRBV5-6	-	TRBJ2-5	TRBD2	TGTGCCAGCAGTTCTCCCTTAGCGGGAGTTGGGGAGACCCAGTACTTC	CASSSPLAGVGETQYF
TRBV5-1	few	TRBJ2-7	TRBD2	TGCGCCAGCAGCCCCGGGACTAGTCGCTCCTACGAGCAGTACTTC	CASSPGTSRSYEQYF
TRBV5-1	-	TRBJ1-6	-	TGCGCCAGCAGCGGCTTATCGGCTGTAAATTCACCCCTCCACTTT	CASSGLSAVNSPLHF
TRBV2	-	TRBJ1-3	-	TGTGCCAGCAGTGAAAGGGTCATGGGGCTCAGTGGAAACACCATATATTTT	CASSERVMGLSGNTIYF
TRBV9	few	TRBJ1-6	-	TGTGCCAGCAGCATCGATTATCATGGTGATTCACCCCTCCACTTT	CASSIDYHGDSPLHF
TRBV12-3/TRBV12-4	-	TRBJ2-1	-	TGTGCCAGCAGTCTCCAAGCGGTCGTGTCCTACAATGAGCAGTTCTTC	CASSLQAVVSYNEQFF
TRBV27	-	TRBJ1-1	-	TGTGCCAGCAGCAAACGGGAAAACACTGAAGCTTTCTTT	CASSKRENTEAFF
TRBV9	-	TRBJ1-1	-	TGTGCCAGCAGCGCCTCGGGCTCTGAAGCTTTCTTT	CASSASGSEAFF
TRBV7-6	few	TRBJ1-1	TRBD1	TGTGCCAGCAGCAAAAGACAGGGCTTCACTGAAGCTTTCTTT	CASSKRQGFTEAFF
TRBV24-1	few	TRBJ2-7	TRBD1	TGTGCCACCAGTGACGCCGGGACAGGGGGCCCCTACGAGCAGTACTTC	CATSDAGTGGPYEQYF
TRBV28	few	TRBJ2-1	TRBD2	TGTGCCAGCAGTAACCGGGAGCGGGGGGCTTACAATGAGCAGTTCTTC	CASSNRERGAYNEQFF
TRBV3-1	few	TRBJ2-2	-	TGTGCCAGCAGCCTAGACGTAATCACCGGGGAGCTGTTTTTT	CASSLDVITGELFF
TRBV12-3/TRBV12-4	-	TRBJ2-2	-	TGTGCCAGCAGTTTGACTGAGAAAGGGGAGCTGTTTTTT	CASSLTEKGELFF
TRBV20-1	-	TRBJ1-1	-	TGCAGGTTACAGGGAGTTGGTGCAAACACTGAAGCTTTCTTT	CRLQGVGANTEAFF
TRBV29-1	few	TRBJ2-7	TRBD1	TGCAGCGTTGACTCACCAAGGGGGCAGGGGCAGTACTTC	CSVDSPRGQGQYF
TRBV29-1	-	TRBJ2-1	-	TGCAGCGTGTACTACTACAATGAGCAGTTCTTC	CSVYYYNEQFF
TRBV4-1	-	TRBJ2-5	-	TGCGCCAGCAGCCAGACAACCGCCTCGGAGGAGGAGACCCAGTACTTC	CASSQTTASEEETQYF
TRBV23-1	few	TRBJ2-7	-	TGCGCCAGCAGTCAGGCCGAAGTCCACGGGGTATGTTCTAACTCCTACGAGCAGTACTTC	CASSQAEVHGVCSNSYEQYF
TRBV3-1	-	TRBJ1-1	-	TGTGCCAGCAGCCAAGAAAGGGATAAGCCCGGGGGACACATGAACACTGAAGCTTTCTTT	CASSQERDKPGGHMNTEAFF
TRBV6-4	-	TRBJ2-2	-	TGTGCCAGCAGTGACTCGCCGGGGACCGGGGAGCTGTTTTTT	CASSDSPGTGELFF
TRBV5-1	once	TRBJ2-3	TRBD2	TGCGCCAGCAGCTTCGGGACTAGCGGGGGGACTAGCACAGATACGCAGTATTTT	CASSFGTSGGTSTDTQYF
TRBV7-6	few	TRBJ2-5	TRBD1	TGTGCCAGCAGCGCGCGGGTTACAGGGGGCGGAGGAGAGACCCAGTACTTC	CASSARVTGGGGETQYF
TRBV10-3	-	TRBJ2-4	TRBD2	TGTGCCATCAGTGTGGGACTAGCGGGAGCGAAGGGCATTCAGTACTTC	CAISVGLAGAKGIQYF
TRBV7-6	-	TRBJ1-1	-	TGTGCCAGCAGCTTAGGGCCTTTAAGGGGTAACACTGAAGCTTTCTTT	CASSLGPLRGNTEAFF
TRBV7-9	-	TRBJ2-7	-	TGTGCCAGCAGCGGTATGGGCCACGAGCAGTACTTC	CASSGMGHEQYF
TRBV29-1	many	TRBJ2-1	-	TGCAGCGTTGAATCCCCTATCTACAATGAGCAGTTCTTC	CSVESPIYNEQFF